Presented here are 14 T cell receptor beta chains from one specimen sequenced in a study of early T cells in non-severe SARS-CoV-2 infection. TCRdb independently ran MiXCR on the 5' RACE reads; one entry per CDR3 protein. The table records under 70,000 distinct CDR3 sequences, less than 5.5% of them present only once. Specimen: whole blood. The receptors derive from an adult who was a healthcare worker with PCR-confirmed SARS-CoV-2 infection or an uninfected control (not recorded which).

As for this clonotype: A read error may be the cause here, since a much bigger clone is one base away. The CDR3 nucleotides are TGTGCCAACAGCTTGGCTATGAAGACAGGGGGCACGAACACTGAAGCTTTCTTT. This encodes CANSLAMKTGGTNTEAFF. The chain couples TRBV5-8 to TRBJ1-1, with 10 nucleotides matching TRBD1. Germline CDR1 and CDR2: SGHTS and YDEGEE. This CDR3 has 18 residues. Variable domain in full (rest from reference TRBV5-8 and TRBJ1-1): EAGVTQSPTHLIKTRGQQATLRCSPISGHTSVYWYQQALGLGLQFLLWYDEGEERNRGNFPPRFSGRQFPNYSSELNVNALELEDSALYLCANSLAMKTGGTNTEAFFGQGTRLTVV.

The V and J genes are TRBV5-1 and TRBJ2-6; D ambiguous. Trimming cost V 0 bases and J 0 bases, with 4 bases left between them. This CDR3 region has 15 residues. Germline CDR1 reads SGHRS; CDR2 reads YFSETQ. CDR3 region: CASSLGPSGANVLTF. As DNA, the CDR3 is TGCGCCAGCAGCTTGGGGCCCTCTGGGGCCAACGTCCTGACTTTC.

The chain combines TRBV7-2 with TRBJ2-1, with D perhaps being TRBD1 or TRBD2 (5 bases each). V was trimmed by 4 bases and J by 9 bases, leaving 10 bases between them. The germline CDR1 and CDR2 sequences are SGHTA and FQGNSA. This CDR3 region has 12 residues. CDR3 loop: CASSSQGAEQFF. The CDR3 bases are TGTGCCAGCAGCTCGCAGGGAGCTGAGCAGTTCTTC.

The chain links TRBV3-1 to TRBJ2-1; 14 nucleotides match TRBD2. Trimming took 4 bases from V and 8 from J; bases not matched to a gene: 10. This CDR3 region has 17 residues. Germline V gene lookup returns CDR1 LGHDT and CDR2 YNNKEL (reference sequence). CDR3 amino acids: CASSLGLAGVGFDEQFF. DNA for the CDR3: TGTGCCAGCAGCCTGGGACTAGCGGGAGTAGGTTTTGATGAGCAGTTCTTC.

The V gene is TRBV11-2, the J gene TRBJ1-1, with 8 positions matching TRBD1. The CDR3 covers 14 residues. Germline V gives CDR1 SGHAT, CDR2 FQNNGV. V shed 5 bases and J 6 bases; nucleotides not matched to a gene: 8. CDR3 DNA: TGTGCCAGCAGCCAACCCGGACAGGGCGCTGAAGCTTTCTTT. Translation: CASSQPGQGAEAFF.

Ten or more counts support this clonotype. This chain connects TRBV19 to TRBJ2-7; TRBD1 matches at 9 bases. The V gene end was trimmed by 6 bases and the J gene end by 5 bases; junction bases not matched to a gene: 14. This CDR3 is built from 16 residues. From germline, CDR1 is LNHDA and CDR2 SQIVND (reference sequence). The CDR3: CASSPIIRGTGNEQYF. Written as DNA, the CDR3 is TGTGCCAGTAGCCCCATAATTCGAGGGACAGGGAACGAGCAGTACTTC.

This clonotype was found a few times. This chain's CDR3 is CASRSTGGDEQYF. The CDR3 coding sequence is TGTGCCAGCAGGTCGACAGGGGGCGACGAGCAGTACTTC. The chain links TRBV6-6 to TRBJ2-7, with 10 nucleotides matching TRBD1. V lost 6 bases to trimming and J lost 5 bases; unmatched junction nucleotides: 4. Germline assignment: CDR1 MNHNY and CDR2 SVGAGI (reference sequence). The CDR3 is 13 residues long.

This clonotype has ten or more counts. The chain is built from TRBV7-8 and TRBJ2-1, with 7 bases lining up with TRBD2. The J segment lost 7 bases and the V segment lost 5 bases, leaving 2 bases of the junction unmatched. Germline V gives CDR1 SGHVS, CDR2 FQNEAQ. The CDR3 totals 12 residues. The CDR3 protein is CASSGAGNEQFF. In nucleotides, the CDR3 is TGTGCCAGCAGCGGAGCGGGGAATGAGCAGTTCTTC.

This clonotype was observed many times. The chain employs TRBV27 and TRBJ2-3, with 7 nucleotides matching TRBD2. CDR1 is MNHEY, CDR2 SMNVEV, per germline (reference sequence). Losses at the gene ends were 2 bases for V and 6 bases for J; bases not matched to a gene: 8. This CDR3 has 15 residues. The CDR3 region has the DNA TGTGCCAGCAGTTTAGAAGGACTAGGTTCTGATACGCAGTATTTT. Translating it yields CASSLEGLGSDTQYF.

This clonotype was detected ten times or more. The V gene is TRBV20-1, the J gene TRBJ2-2; TRBD2 matches at 10 bases. V lost 6 bases, J lost 4 bases, and 5 bases stayed unmatched. The length of the CDR3 is 14 residues. CDR1 is DFQATT and CDR2 is SNEGSKA in the germline V gene (reference sequence). In DNA form, the CDR3 reads TGCAGTGCCTCTAGCGGGAGAATCACCGGGGAGCTGTTTTTT. Translated, it gives CSASSGRITGELFF.

The sample holds a few counts of this clonotype. The chain carries TRBV2 and TRBJ2-3; the D is unclear. CDR1 SNHLY and CDR2 FYNNEI come from the germline V gene. Trimming pared 7 bases from V and 2 bases from J, leaving 10 bases between. The CDR3 extends over 13 amino acids. The chain's CDR3 is CASKATTTDTQYF. As DNA, the CDR3 is TGTGCCAGCAAGGCAACCACCACAGATACGCAGTATTTT.

To note about this clonotype: The junction departs from the called germline gene at one end, perhaps through a read error. The gene calls are TRBV3-1 and TRBJ2-3; TRBD2 aligns across 11 bases. This CDR3 is 15 amino acids long. The germline V gene has CDR1 LGHDT and CDR2 YNNKEL (reference sequence). CDR3 DNA: TGTGCCAGCAGGTCAACTAGCGGGAGCAAAGATACGCAGTATTTT. Translated, it gives CASRSTSGSKDTQYF.

In its sample, this clonotype was seen a few times. The chain has TRBV20-1 and TRBJ1-4; the D gene is possibly TRBD1 (5 bases). The ends were cut back, 0 bases at V and 2 bases at J, with 13 bases in the middle. Germline V gene data show CDR1 as DFQATT and CDR2 as SNEGSKA (reference sequence). The length of the CDR3 is 16 residues. CDR3 DNA sequence: TGCAGTGCTAGAGATCTCCACCGGGGCACTAATGAAAAACTGTTTTTT. It yields the protein CSARDLHRGTNEKLFF.

This clonotype has more than one count but fewer than ten. The chain combines TRBV7-8 with TRBJ2-3; D not resolved. There are 13 residues in the CDR3. V was shortened by 3 bases and J by 5 bases, with 9 bases between the two germline ends. From germline, CDR1 is SGHVS and CDR2 FQNEAQ. The CDR3 DNA is TGTGCCAGCAGCTTCCTCCGCGGAGATACGCAGTATTTT. Residues: CASSFLRGDTQYF.